This T cell receptor beta chain was retrieved from a study of metastatic and nonmetastatic thyroid tumors. This clone turned up a few times. What it binds is unknown. Germline-derived CDR1 and CDR2 are KGHSH and LQKENI. CDR3 length: 14 amino acids. With V trimmed by 3 bases and J by 3 bases, 1 base remained unmatched. Treatment of any kind had been given to no patient before thyroid surgery. TCRdb recomputed clones from the PCR reads via MiXCR. The sample shows 20,000 to 25,000 clones, roughly 12% of them seen only once. Study-wide points: Malignant tumors reportedly showed significantly higher TCR beta diversity than benign nodules in both blood and tumor.

Sequencing input: blood. The TCR was taken from a female donor with papillary thyroid cancer or a benign thyroid nodule (not recorded which). Some clones in this sample may be carry-over from other donors' samples. The chain carries TRBV18 and TRBJ1-5, with 8 bases fitting TRBD1. CDR3: CASSPDRVNQPQHF. The CDR3 DNA reads as TGTGCCAGCTCACCGGACAGGGTCAATCAGCCCCAGCATTTT.